This entry lists 8 T cell receptor beta chains sequenced from one sample in a study of cytomegalovirus exposure and HLA in healthy donors. Amplification used 60 Vbeta primers and 13 Jbeta primers. Clones were read by immunoSEQ multiplex PCR, and TCRdb kept only the in-frame ones, dropping some. The profile shows around 130,000 clones, more than 60% of them singletons. Sequenced sample: PBMCs. All receptors come from a woman in her forties in good health and CMV-seronegative.

The CDR3 DNA follows: TGTGCCAGCAGCCAAGAGGGGGGGCCCGGTGCTCTAGCCAAAAACATTCAGTACTTC. Protein sequence: CASSQEGGPGALAKNIQYF. V and J are TRBV4-2 and TRBJ2-4; possibly TRBD2 for D (7 bases). Trimming removed 0 bases from V and 0 bases from J, with 18 bases in between. The CDR3 spans 19 residues. Per the germline V gene, CDR1 is LGHNA and CDR2 is YNFKEQ.

A single count supports this clone. The V gene is TRBV4-2, the J gene TRBJ1-6; D uncertain. Per the germline V gene, CDR1 is LGHNA and CDR2 is YNFKEQ. This CDR3 contains 13 residues. Trimming pared 2 bases from V and 7 bases from J, leaving 6 bases between. The CDR3 bases are TGTGCCAGCAGCCAACTACAGAATTCACCCCTCCACTTT. This translates into CASSQLQNSPLHF.

This clone was counted a single time. CDR3 DNA sequence: TGTGCCAGCAGCTTGCCCCGCACACCGGCTAGCGGGGGTGTCTTTGAGCAGTTCTTC. Its protein product is CASSLPRTPASGGVFEQFF. The chain combines TRBV7-2 with TRBJ2-1, with 10 bases matching TRBD2. Per germline, CDR1 SGHTA and CDR2 FQGNSA. Trimming at V came to 3 bases and at J to 9 bases, leaving 20 bases not matched to a gene. The CDR3 sequence is 19 residues long.

The rearrangement joins TRBV9 to TRBJ2-1; D gene unclear. The CDR3 loop spans 13 amino acids. Germline CDR1 is SGDLS and CDR2 is YYNGEE. V lost 7 bases and J 0 bases, leaving 8 bases between the germline ends. CDR3 region: CASAPSSYNEQFF. For the CDR3, the DNA is TGTGCCAGCGCGCCGAGCTCCTACAATGAGCAGTTCTTC.

The table lists this clone with a few counts. The V gene is TRBV7-6, the J gene TRBJ2-3; D is unclear. CDR3 length: 13 amino acids. V lost 2 bases to trimming and J lost 1 base, with 4 bases between them. CDR1 and CDR2 from the germline V gene are SGHVS and FNYEAQ. The CDR3 loop is CASSLLRTDTQYF. CDR3 DNA sequence: TGTGCCAGCAGCTTACTCCGCACAGATACGCAGTATTTT.

The J gene is TRBJ2-5, the V gene TRBV27; 11 nucleotides agree with TRBD1. The DNA end is more similar to TRBJ2-7, so the J call may be wrong. The CDR3 contains 15 residues. The germline V gene encodes CDR1 MNHEY and CDR2 SMNVEV (reference sequence). The CDR3, as DNA: TGTGCCAGCAGTTTAAGGACAGGGGGCCCCCGCGAGCAGTACTTC. Translation: CASSLRTGGPREQYF.

The V and J genes are TRBV5-8 and TRBJ2-3, with 8 positions matching TRBD2. This CDR3 region has 16 residues. V was pared by 0 bases and J by 1 base, with 4 bases of the junction left unmatched. In germline, CDR1 is SGHTS, CDR2 YDEGEE. CDR3 bases: TGTGCCAGCAGCTTGGTCCGGGGGGGTCGCACAGATACGCAGTATTTT. Encoded protein: CASSLVRGGRTDTQYF.

This clone was detected only a few times. This chain uses TRBV9 with TRBJ2-5; D perhaps matches TRBD1 (6 bases). Judging by the DNA end, TRBJ2-7 fits better; the J call may be wrong. CDR1 and CDR2 from the germline V gene are SGDLS and YYNGEE. The CDR3 loop spans 14 amino acids. CDR3 sequence: CASSLGGGVYEQYF. In DNA, the CDR3 is TGTGCCAGCAGCCTTGGGGGCGGAGTATACGAGCAGTACTTC.